This T cell receptor beta chain appears in the sequencing data of a study of blood T cells in healthy people across ages. It was with a sample-barcoded 5' primer and a J-beta primer mix that a second PCR of roughly 7 to 12 cycles was run. In TCRdb, the 5' RACE reads were re-called with MiXCR into one record per CDR3 protein. The table lists about 1.6 million distinct CDR3 sequences, roughly a third of them singletons. This clonotype was seen more than once but under ten times. Sequenced input: blood. The TCR sequence derives from a woman aged 25 to 39 in good health.

This CDR3 is CASSSLSGRASDEQFF. The CDR3, as DNA: TGTGCCAGCAGTTCCCTTAGCGGGAGGGCCTCGGATGAGCAGTTCTTC. V and J are TRBV6-6 and TRBJ2-1; 11 nucleotides line up with TRBD2. Germline CDR1 is MNHNY and CDR2 is SVGAGI (reference sequence). The CDR3 sequence is 16 residues long. The trim removed 4 bases at V and 8 bases at J, leaving 10 bases unmatched.